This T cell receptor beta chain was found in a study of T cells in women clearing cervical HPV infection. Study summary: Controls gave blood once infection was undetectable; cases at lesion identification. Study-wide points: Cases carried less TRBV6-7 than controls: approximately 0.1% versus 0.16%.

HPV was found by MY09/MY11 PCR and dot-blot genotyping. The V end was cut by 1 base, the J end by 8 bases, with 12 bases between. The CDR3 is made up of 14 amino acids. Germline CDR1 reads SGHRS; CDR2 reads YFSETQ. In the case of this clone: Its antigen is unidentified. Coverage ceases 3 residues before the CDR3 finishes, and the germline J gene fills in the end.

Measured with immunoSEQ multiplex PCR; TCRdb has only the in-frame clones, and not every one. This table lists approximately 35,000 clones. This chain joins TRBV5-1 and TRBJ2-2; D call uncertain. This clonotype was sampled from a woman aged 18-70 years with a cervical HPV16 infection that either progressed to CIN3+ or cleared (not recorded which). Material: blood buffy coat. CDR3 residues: CASSLSPYLGELFF. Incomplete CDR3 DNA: TGCGCCAGCAGCTTGTCACCGTACCTAGGGGAG.